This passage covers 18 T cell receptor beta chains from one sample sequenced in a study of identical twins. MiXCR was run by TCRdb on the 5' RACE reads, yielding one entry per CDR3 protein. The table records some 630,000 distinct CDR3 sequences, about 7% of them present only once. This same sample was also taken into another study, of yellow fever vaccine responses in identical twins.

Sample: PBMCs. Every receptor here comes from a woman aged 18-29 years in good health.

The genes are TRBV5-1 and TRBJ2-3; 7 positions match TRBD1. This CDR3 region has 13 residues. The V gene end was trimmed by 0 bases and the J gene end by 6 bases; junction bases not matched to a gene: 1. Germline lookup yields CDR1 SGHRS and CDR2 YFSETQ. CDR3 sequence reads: CASSLGDSDTQYF. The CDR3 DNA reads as TGCGCCAGCAGCTTGGGGGACAGCGATACGCAGTATTTT.

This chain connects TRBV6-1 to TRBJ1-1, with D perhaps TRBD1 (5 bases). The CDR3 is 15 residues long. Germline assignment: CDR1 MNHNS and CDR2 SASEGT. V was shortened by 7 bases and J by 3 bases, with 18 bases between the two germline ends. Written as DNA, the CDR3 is TGTGCCAGCAAGGACCGGGACTCGGGGCACACTGAAGCTTTCTTT. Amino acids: CASKDRDSGHTEAFF.

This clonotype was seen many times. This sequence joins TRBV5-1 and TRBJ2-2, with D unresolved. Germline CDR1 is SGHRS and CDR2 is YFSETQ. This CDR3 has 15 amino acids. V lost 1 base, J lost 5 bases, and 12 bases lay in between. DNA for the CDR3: TGCGCCAGCAGCTTGAATTCAGAGCTTACCGGGGAGCTGTTTTTT. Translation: CASSLNSELTGELFF.

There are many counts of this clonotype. This CDR3 reads CASSFGHQPQHF. DNA for the CDR3: TGTGCCAGCAGTTTTGGTCATCAGCCCCAGCATTTT. The chain employs TRBV12-3 or TRBV12-4 and TRBJ1-5, with D hard to call. Deletions cut 3 bases from V and 5 bases from J, with 5 bases between. The CDR3 has 12 residues.

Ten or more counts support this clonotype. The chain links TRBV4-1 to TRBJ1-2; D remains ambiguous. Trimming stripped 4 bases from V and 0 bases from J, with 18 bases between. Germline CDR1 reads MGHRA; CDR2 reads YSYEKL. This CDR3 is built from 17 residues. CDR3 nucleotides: TGCGCCAGCAGCCCATGGGCACCGACGCCTACTAACTATGGCTACACCTTC. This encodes CASSPWAPTPTNYGYTF.

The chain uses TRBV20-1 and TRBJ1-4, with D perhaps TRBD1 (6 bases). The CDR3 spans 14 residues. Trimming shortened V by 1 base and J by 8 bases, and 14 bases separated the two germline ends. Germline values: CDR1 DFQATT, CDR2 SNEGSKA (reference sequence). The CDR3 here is CSARVWKGEEKLFF. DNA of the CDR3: TGCAGTGCTAGAGTTTGGAAGGGGGAAGAAAAACTGTTTTTT.

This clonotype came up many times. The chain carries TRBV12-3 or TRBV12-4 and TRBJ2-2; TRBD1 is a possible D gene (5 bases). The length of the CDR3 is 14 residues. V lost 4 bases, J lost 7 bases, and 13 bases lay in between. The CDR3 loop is CASSSGNSNGELFF. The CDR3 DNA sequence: TGTGCCAGCAGTTCAGGGAATTCGAACGGGGAGCTGTTTTTT.

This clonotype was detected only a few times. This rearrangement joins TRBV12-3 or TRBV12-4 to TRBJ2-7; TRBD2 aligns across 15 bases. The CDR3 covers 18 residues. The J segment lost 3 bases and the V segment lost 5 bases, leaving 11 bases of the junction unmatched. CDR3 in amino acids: CASSPRTSGRAHGYEQYF. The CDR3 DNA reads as TGTGCCAGCAGTCCACGGACTAGCGGGAGGGCCCACGGCTACGAGCAGTACTTC.

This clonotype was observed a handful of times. The CDR3, as DNA: TGCGCCAGCAGCTTGAATTTGGCTAGCGGGGGGGGCTACAATGAGCAGTTCTTC. Amino acids: CASSLNLASGGGYNEQFF. This rearrangement joins TRBV5-1 to TRBJ2-1; the match to TRBD2 covers 12 bases. The length of the CDR3 is 18 residues. V was pared by 1 base and J by 3 bases, with 8 bases of the junction left unmatched. Germline V gene data show CDR1 as SGHRS and CDR2 as YFSETQ.

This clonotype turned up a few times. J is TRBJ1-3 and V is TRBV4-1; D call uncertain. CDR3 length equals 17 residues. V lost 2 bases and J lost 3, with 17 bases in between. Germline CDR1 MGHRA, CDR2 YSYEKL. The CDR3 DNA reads TGCGCCAGCAGCCAACCCTTTGAGGTCCGGCGTGGAAACACCATATATTTT. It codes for CASSQPFEVRRGNTIYF.

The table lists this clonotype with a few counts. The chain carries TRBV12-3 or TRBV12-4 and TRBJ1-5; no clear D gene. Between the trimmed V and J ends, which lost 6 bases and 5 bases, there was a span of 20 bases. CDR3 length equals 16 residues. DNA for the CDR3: TGTGCCAGCAGCACACCCGGGGAAGTCGTGGATCAGCCCCAGCATTTT. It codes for CASSTPGEVVDQPQHF.

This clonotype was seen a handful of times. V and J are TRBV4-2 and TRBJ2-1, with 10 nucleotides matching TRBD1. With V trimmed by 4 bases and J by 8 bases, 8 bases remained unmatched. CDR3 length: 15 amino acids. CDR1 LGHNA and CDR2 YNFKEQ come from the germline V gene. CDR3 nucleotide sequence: TGTGCCAGCAGCCGAGACGGACAGGGGGGGGATGAGCAGTTCTTC. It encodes CASSRDGQGGDEQFF.

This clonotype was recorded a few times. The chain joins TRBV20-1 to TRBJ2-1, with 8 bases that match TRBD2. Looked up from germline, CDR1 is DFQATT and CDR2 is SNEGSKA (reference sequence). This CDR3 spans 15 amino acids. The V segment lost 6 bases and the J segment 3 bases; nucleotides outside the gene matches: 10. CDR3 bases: TGCAGTGCCCAAACGGGCGCGGGGGGCTACAATGAGCAGTTCTTC. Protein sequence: CSAQTGAGGYNEQFF.

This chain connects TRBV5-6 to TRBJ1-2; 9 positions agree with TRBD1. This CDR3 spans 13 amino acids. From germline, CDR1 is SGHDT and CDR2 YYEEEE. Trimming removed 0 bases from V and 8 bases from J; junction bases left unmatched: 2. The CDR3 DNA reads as TGTGCCAGCAGCTTGGGACAGGGGGAAGGCTACACCTTC. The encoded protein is CASSLGQGEGYTF.

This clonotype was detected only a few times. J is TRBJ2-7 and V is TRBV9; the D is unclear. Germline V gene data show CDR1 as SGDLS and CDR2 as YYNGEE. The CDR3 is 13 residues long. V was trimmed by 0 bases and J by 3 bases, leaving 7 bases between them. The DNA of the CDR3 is TGTGCCAGCAGCGTAGGGCCAAACTACGAGCAGTACGTC. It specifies CASSVGPNYEQYV.

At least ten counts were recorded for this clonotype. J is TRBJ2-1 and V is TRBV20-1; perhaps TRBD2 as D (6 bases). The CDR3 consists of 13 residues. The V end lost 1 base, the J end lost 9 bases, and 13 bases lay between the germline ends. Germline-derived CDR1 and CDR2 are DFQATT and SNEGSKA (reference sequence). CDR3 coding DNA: TGCAGTGCTAGAGGGGGGACTTTTGGTGAGCAGTTCTTC. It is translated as CSARGGTFGEQFF.

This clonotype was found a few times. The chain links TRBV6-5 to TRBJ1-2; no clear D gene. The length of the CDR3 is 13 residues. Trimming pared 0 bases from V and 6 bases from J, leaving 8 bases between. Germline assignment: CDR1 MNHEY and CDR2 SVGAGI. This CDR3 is CASSYSTINGYTF. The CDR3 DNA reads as TGTGCCAGCAGTTACTCGACCATCAATGGCTACACCTTC.

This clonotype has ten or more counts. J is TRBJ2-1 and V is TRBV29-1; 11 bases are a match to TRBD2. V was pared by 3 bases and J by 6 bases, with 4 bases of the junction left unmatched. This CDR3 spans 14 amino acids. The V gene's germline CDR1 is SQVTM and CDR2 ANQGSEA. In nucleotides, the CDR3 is TGCAGCGTTGAGAGGCTAGCGGGGGGCAATGAGCAGTTCTTC. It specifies CSVERLAGGNEQFF.